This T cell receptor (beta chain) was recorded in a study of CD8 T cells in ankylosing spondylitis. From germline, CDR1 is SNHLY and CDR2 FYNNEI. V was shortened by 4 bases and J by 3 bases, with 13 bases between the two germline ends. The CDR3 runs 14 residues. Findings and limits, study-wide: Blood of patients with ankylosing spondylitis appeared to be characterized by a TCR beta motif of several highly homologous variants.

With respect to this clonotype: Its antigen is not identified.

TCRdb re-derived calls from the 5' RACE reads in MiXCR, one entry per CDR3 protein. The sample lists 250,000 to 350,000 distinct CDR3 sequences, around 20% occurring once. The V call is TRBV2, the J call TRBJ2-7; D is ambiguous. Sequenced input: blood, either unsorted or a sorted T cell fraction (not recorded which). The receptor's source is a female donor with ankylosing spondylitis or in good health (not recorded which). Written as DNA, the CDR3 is TGTGCCAGCAGTGCGGACCGGAACCTCTACGAGCAGTACTTC. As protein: CASSADRNLYEQYF.